The 3 T cell receptor beta chains reported below all come from one sample, sequenced in a study of blood T cell repertoires in COVID-19. Assay: immunoSEQ multiplex PCR; the TCRdb copy retains only in-frame clones and omits some. This table has roughly 36,000 clones, 65% to 90% appearing once. Specimen: peripheral blood. Receptor source: a human donor in a cohort sampled during active COVID-19.

The V gene is TRBV19, the J gene TRBJ2-4; TRBD1 agrees at 10 bases. CDR3 size: 15 residues. Germline CDR1 is LNHDA and CDR2 is SQIVND (reference sequence). V lost 5 bases to trimming and J lost 5 bases; unmatched junction nucleotides: 6. The CDR3: CASSSRTGGENIQYF. The CDR3 DNA follows: TGTGCCAGTAGTTCGCGGACAGGGGGTGAAAACATTCAGTACTTC.

This clone was seen once. The rearrangement joins TRBV7-3 to TRBJ2-1; 11 bases fit TRBD2. Trimming took 5 bases from V and 4 from J; bases not matched to a gene: 4. Germline lookup yields CDR1 SGHTA and CDR2 FQGTGA. The CDR3 runs 15 residues. Here the CDR3 DNA reads TGTGCCAGCAGCCTTAGCGGGGGGGCGTACAATGAGCAGTTCTTC. Protein: CASSLSGGAYNEQFF.

V and J are TRBV15 and TRBJ2-5; 7 nucleotides match TRBD1. CDR3 size: 15 residues. Germline assignment: CDR1 LNHNV and CDR2 YYDKDF (reference sequence). After removal of 5 bases from V and 5 bases from J, the junction contained 11 bases not matched to a gene. The CDR3 DNA reads TGTGCCACCAGCGTCCGACAGGGTCTGCGCGAGACCCAGTACTTC. Its translation is CATSVRQGLRETQYF.